This T cell receptor beta chain was identified in a study of blood T cell repertoires in COVID-19. Study-level information: Spain, Italy and the United States supplied samples that represented acute and convalescent COVID-19.

Here immunoSEQ multiplex PCR was the method, and the copy in TCRdb shows in-frame clones only, minus some. The profile shows around 110,000 clones, over 75% of them singletons. Sample: peripheral blood. The TCR sequence derives from a woman in her seventies with acute or convalescent COVID-19.

CDR3 bases: TGTGCCAGCAGCCCCGGACAGGGCAGTTCACCCCTCCACTTT. It yields the protein CASSPGQGSSPLHF. The V call is TRBV4-2, the J call TRBJ1-6; 8 bases are a match to TRBD1. Germline V lookup: CDR1 LGHNA, CDR2 YNFKEQ. The CDR3 contains 14 residues. Losses at the gene ends were 4 bases for V and 9 bases for J; bases not matched to a gene: 5.